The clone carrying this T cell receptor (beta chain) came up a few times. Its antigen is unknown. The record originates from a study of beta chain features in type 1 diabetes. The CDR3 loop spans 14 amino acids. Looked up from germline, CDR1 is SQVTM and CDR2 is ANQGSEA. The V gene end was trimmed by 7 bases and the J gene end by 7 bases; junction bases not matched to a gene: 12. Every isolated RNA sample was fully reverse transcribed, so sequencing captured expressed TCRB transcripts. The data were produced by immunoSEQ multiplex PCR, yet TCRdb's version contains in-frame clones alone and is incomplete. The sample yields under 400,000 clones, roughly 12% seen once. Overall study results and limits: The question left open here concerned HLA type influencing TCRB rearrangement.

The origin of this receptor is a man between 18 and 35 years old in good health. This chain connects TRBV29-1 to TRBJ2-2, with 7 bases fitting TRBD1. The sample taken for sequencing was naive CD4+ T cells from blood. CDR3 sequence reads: CSAGRTGVNGELFF. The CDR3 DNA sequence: TGCAGCGCTGGGCGGACAGGCGTGAACGGGGAGCTGTTTTTT.